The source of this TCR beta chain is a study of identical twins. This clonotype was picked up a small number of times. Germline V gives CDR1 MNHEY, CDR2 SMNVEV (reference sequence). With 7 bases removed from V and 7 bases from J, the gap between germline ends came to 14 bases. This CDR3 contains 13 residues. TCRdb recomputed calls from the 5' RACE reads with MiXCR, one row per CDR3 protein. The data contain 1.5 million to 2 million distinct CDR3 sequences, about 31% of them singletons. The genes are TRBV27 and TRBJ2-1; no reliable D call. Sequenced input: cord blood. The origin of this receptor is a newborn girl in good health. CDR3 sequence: CASTPDHRNEQFF. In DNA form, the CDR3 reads TGTGCCAGCACCCCGGACCACCGTAATGAGCAGTTCTTC.